The 27 T cell receptor beta chains below were found in one sample sequenced in a study of early T cells in non-severe SARS-CoV-2 infection (dated by TCRdb to the early 2020s). Library creation used 5' RACE. The sequencer listed for this sample is NextSeq 500. TCRdb reprocessed the public reads (quality trimming at Q25 with fastp, clone calling with MiXCR) and kept in-frame beta chains. Identical CDR3 protein sequences are pooled into one entry, listed with their most common genes and DNA. For this sample there are tens of thousands of distinct CDR3 sequences; 3% to 4% appear just once. In total, the top ten clones hold 3% of the sample. Sequencing input: whole blood. The receptors originated from an adult who was a healthcare worker with PCR-confirmed SARS-CoV-2 infection or an uninfected control (not recorded which).

This clonotype was recorded many times. The rearrangement joins TRBV20-1 to TRBJ2-7; D possibly corresponds to TRBD2 (6 bases). The V end was cut by 2 bases, the J end by 5 bases, with 19 bases between. CDR1 and CDR2 from the germline V gene are DFQATT and SNEGSKA (reference sequence). This CDR3 comprises 15 residues. The CDR3 DNA reads as TGCAGTGCTAGACCGACGTTCGGGAGATTCCACGAGCAGTACTTC. As protein: CSARPTFGRFHEQYF.

The table lists this clonotype with many counts. The J gene is TRBJ2-7, the V gene TRBV4-1; 7 bases are shared with TRBD1. The CDR3 has 15 amino acids. Trimming at V came to 2 bases and at J to 1 base, leaving 5 bases not matched to a gene. Germline lookup yields CDR1 MGHRA and CDR2 YSYEKL. The CDR3 region is CASSQPGQSSYEQYF. CDR3 coding DNA: TGCGCCAGCAGCCAACCGGGACAGAGTTCCTACGAGCAGTACTTC.

This clonotype was picked up many times. The chain links TRBV7-9 to TRBJ1-2; D ambiguous. This CDR3 contains 12 residues. CDR1 SEHNR and CDR2 FQNEAQ come from the germline V gene (reference sequence). Trimming stripped 1 base from V and 7 bases from J, with 7 bases between. In DNA, the CDR3 is TGTGCCAGCAGCTTAGAGGATTTTGGCTACACCTTC. Its protein product is CASSLEDFGYTF. The whole variable domain, filled in from reference TRBV7-9 and TRBJ1-2, reads DTGVSQNPRHKITKRGQNVTFRCDPISEHNRLYWYRQTLGQGPEFLTYFQNEAQLEKSRLLSDRFSAERPKGSFSTLEIQRTEQGDSAMYLCASSLEDFGYTFGSGTRLTVV.

The table lists this clonotype with many counts. CDR3 in amino acids: CASSPSRGSTDTQYF. DNA of the CDR3: TGTGCCAGCAGCCCCAGCCGGGGAAGCACAGATACGCAGTATTTT. This rearrangement joins TRBV7-6 to TRBJ2-3; possible D gene TRBD2, 5 bases. There are 15 residues in the CDR3. Per the germline V gene, CDR1 is SGHVS and CDR2 is FNYEAQ. V lost 5 bases and J 0 bases, leaving 12 bases between the germline ends.

This clonotype has ten or more counts. The genes are TRBV7-3 and TRBJ2-7; D perhaps matches TRBD1 (5 bases). Germline lookup yields CDR1 SGHTA and CDR2 FQGTGA. The CDR3 contains 14 residues. Trimming took off 3 bases at V and 5 bases at J, with 14 bases between the two ends. CDR3 loop: CASSLSQGGDEQYF. DNA of the CDR3: TGTGCCAGCAGCTTGTCGCAGGGTGGAGACGAGCAGTACTTC.

This clonotype showed up many times. The chain links TRBV11-1 to TRBJ1-4; maybe TRBD1 (6 bases). The CDR3 sequence is 13 residues long. The germline gives CDR1 SGHAT, CDR2 FQDESV (reference sequence). Trimming removed 5 bases at V and 8 bases at J, with 12 bases between. The CDR3 DNA is TGTGCCAGCAGCCCAATCAGGGGCGAAAAACTGTTTTTT. It codes for CASSPIRGEKLFF.

The sample holds many counts of this clonotype. The rearrangement joins TRBV5-1 to TRBJ2-2; 16 nucleotides align to TRBD2. The CDR3 has 17 residues. V trimming: 4 bases; J trimming: 4 bases; junction bases outside the gene matches: 4. Germline CDR1 is SGHRS and CDR2 is YFSETQ. The CDR3 loop is CASSPGLAGGRTGELFF. CDR3 nucleotides: TGCGCCAGCAGCCCGGGACTAGCGGGAGGGCGCACCGGGGAGCTGTTTTTT.

This clonotype has a count of ten or more. J is TRBJ2-1 and V is TRBV11-2; 12 positions match TRBD2. With V trimmed by 4 bases and J by 7 bases, 2 bases remained unmatched. The CDR3 consists of 14 residues. Germline assignment: CDR1 SGHAT and CDR2 FQNNGV. This CDR3 reads CASSSLAGGNEQFF. CDR3 nucleotides: TGTGCCAGCAGCTCCCTAGCGGGAGGGAATGAGCAGTTCTTC.

The sample holds many counts of this clonotype. The genes are TRBV12-3 or TRBV12-4 and TRBJ1-5, with a tentative D call TRBD1 (5 bases). The CDR3 is 14 residues long. V lost 5 bases and J lost 2, with 10 bases in between. The CDR3 DNA follows: TGTGCCAGCAGTATGAGGGACGGCAATCAGCCCCAGCATTTT. Translation gives CASSMRDGNQPQHF.

This clonotype was seen at least ten times. The V gene is TRBV12-3 or TRBV12-4, the J gene TRBJ1-2, with 10 bases identical to TRBD1. CDR3 size: 16 residues. Trimming at V came to 2 bases and at J to 0 bases, leaving 3 bases not matched to a gene. In nucleotides, the CDR3 is TGTGCCAGCAGTTTATGGGGGACAGGGGCTAACTATGGCTACACCTTC. It specifies CASSLWGTGANYGYTF.

Many counts were recorded for this clonotype. The J gene is TRBJ2-5, the V gene TRBV10-3, with D uncertain. V lost 0 bases, J lost 3 bases, and 8 bases lay in between. The CDR3 covers 14 residues. The germline V gene has CDR1 ENHRY and CDR2 SYGVKD. The CDR3 DNA reads as TGTGCCATCAGTGAGTCGGTTATGGAAGAGACCCAGTACTTC. Protein sequence: CAISESVMEETQYF.

Many counts were recorded for this clonotype. The J gene is TRBJ2-1, the V gene TRBV29-1, with no clear D. Germline CDR1 SQVTM, CDR2 ANQGSEA. The CDR3 spans 10 residues. Trimming cost V 2 bases and J 5 bases, with 1 base left between them. CDR3 protein: CSVENNEQFF. The CDR3 region has the DNA TGCAGCGTTGAAAACAATGAGCAGTTCTTC.

This clonotype appeared many times. The rearrangement joins TRBV25-1 to TRBJ2-1, with 9 bases that match TRBD2. Germline CDR1 MGHDK, CDR2 SYGVNS. V trimming: 3 bases; J trimming: 6 bases; junction bases outside the gene matches: 6. CDR3 size: 15 residues. The CDR3: CASSDRIAGVNEQFF. The CDR3 DNA reads TGTGCCAGCAGTGACCGTATAGCGGGAGTCAATGAGCAGTTCTTC.

This clonotype has a count of ten or more. CDR3 bases: TGTGCCAGTAGTTTCGGGGGATGGGCCGGGAACATTCAGTACTTC. Encoded protein: CASSFGGWAGNIQYF. The chain couples TRBV19 to TRBJ2-4, with D possibly being TRBD2 (6 bases). V was pared by 5 bases and J by 7 bases, with 18 bases between. Germline lookup yields CDR1 LNHDA and CDR2 SQIVND (reference sequence). CDR3 length: 15 residues. Full variable domain (remainder filled in from reference TRBV19 and TRBJ2-4): DGGITQSPKYLFRKEGQNVTLSCEQNLNHDAMYWYRQDPGQGLRLIYYSQIVNDFQKGDIAEGYSVSREKKESFPLTVTSAQKNPTAFYLCASSFGGWAGNIQYFGAGTRLSVL.

This clonotype has ten or more counts. The chain joins TRBV12-3 or TRBV12-4 to TRBJ2-7, with 8 nucleotides matching TRBD1. The CDR3 has 14 amino acids. Germline trimming cut 5 bases from V and 3 bases from J; bases unmatched to any gene: 6. The CDR3 sequence: CASSPGGRGYEQYF. In nucleotides, the CDR3 is TGTGCCAGCAGTCCAGGGGGCAGGGGCTACGAGCAGTACTTC.

This clonotype was counted at least ten times. The chain recombines TRBV28 with TRBJ2-5; D ambiguous. Trimming took 3 bases from V and 9 from J, leaving 14 bases between them. CDR1 is MDHEN and CDR2 is SYDVKM in the germline V gene. The CDR3 sequence is 13 residues long. The CDR3 DNA is TGTGCCAGCAGTTTGGGTGCAGGAGTGGCCCAGTACTTC. This encodes CASSLGAGVAQYF. Full variable domain (missing parts from reference TRBV28 and TRBJ2-5): DVKVTQSSRYLVKRTGEKVFLECVQDMDHENMFWYRQDPGLGLRLIYFSYDVKMKEKGDIPEGYSVSREKKERFSLILESASTNQTSMYLCASSLGAGVAQYFGPGTRLLVL.

The sample holds many counts of this clonotype. The V call is TRBV30, the J call TRBJ1-3; 8 nucleotides align to TRBD1. The germline gives CDR1 GTSNPN, CDR2 SVGIG (reference sequence). The CDR3 consists of 11 residues. With 8 bases clipped from V and 7 bases from J, the junction kept 4 bases outside the gene matches. CDR3 residues: CAHGQGNTIYF. CDR3 DNA: TGTGCCCATGGACAGGGCAACACCATATATTTT.

The J gene is TRBJ2-7, the V gene TRBV5-4, with D possibly matching TRBD2 (5 bases). V lost 2 bases to trimming and J lost 1 base, with 7 bases between them. The CDR3 has 13 residues. Germline V gene sequence: CDR1 SGHNT, CDR2 YYREEE (reference sequence). As DNA, the CDR3 is TGTGCCAGCAGCTTCGGGGTTTCCTACGAGCAGTACTTC. Translating gives CASSFGVSYEQYF.

This clonotype was counted ten times or more. The chain couples TRBV6-1 to TRBJ2-2; D is unresolved. The CDR3 totals 11 residues. Germline V gene sequence: CDR1 MNHNS, CDR2 SASEGT. The V end was cut by 2 bases, the J end by 7 bases, with 2 bases between. The DNA of the CDR3 is TGTGCCAGCAGTGAACACGGGGAGCTGTTTTTT. Translation gives CASSEHGELFF.

This clonotype occurred a few times. The V call is TRBV7-8, the J call TRBJ1-4; no clear D. V lost 5 bases and J lost 8, with 12 bases in between. Germline V gene sequence: CDR1 SGHVS, CDR2 FQNEAQ. The CDR3 consists of 13 residues. The CDR3: CASSERTGEKLFF. Written as DNA, the CDR3 is TGTGCCAGCAGCGAACGGACGGGGGAAAAACTGTTTTTT.

This clonotype was seen repeatedly, ten times or more. V gene TRBV20-1 combines with J gene TRBJ2-3; D is ambiguous. V was pared by 6 bases and J by 0 bases, with 13 bases between. The CDR3 is 14 residues long. Per germline, CDR1 DFQATT and CDR2 SNEGSKA (reference sequence). CDR3 region: CSALDPPSTDTQYF. The CDR3 coding sequence is TGCAGTGCCCTGGACCCACCTAGCACAGATACGCAGTATTTT.

This clonotype was observed many times. This rearrangement joins TRBV7-9 to TRBJ1-2, with TRBD1 identical over 7 bases. J was trimmed by 6 bases and V by 8 bases; bases with no gene match: 9. The CDR3 has 13 residues. Germline assignment: CDR1 SEHNR and CDR2 FQNEAQ (reference sequence). CDR3 sequence (DNA): TGTGCCAGCGGCCCTGACAGGGAGAATGGCTACACCTTC. Translated, it gives CASGPDRENGYTF.

By sample share, this clonotype is medium-sized (0.01 to 0.1%). The chain uses TRBV7-2 and TRBJ1-6; no reliable D call. The V gene's germline CDR1 is SGHTA and CDR2 FQGNSA. Trimming cost V 1 base and J 5 bases, with 6 bases left between them. This CDR3 contains 14 residues. In DNA form, the CDR3 reads TGTGCCAGCAGCTTAGTGGCAGATAATTCACCCCTCCACTTT. This gives the protein CASSLVADNSPLHF.

This clonotype was observed at least ten times. The chain couples TRBV29-1 to TRBJ2-7; unclear D gene. Germline CDR1 reads SQVTM; CDR2 reads ANQGSEA. V lost 1 base to trimming and J lost 2 bases, with 15 bases between them. The length of the CDR3 is 15 residues. The CDR3 DNA follows: TGCAGCGTTGAAGGAACGGCGGAAACAACCTACGAGCAGTACTTC. Protein product: CSVEGTAETTYEQYF.

This clonotype has ten or more counts. The chain is built from TRBV12-3 or TRBV12-4 and TRBJ2-7; 8 nucleotides line up with TRBD1. The CDR3 spans 16 residues. The V gene end was trimmed by 2 bases and the J gene end by 6 bases; junction bases not matched to a gene: 12. CDR3 residues: CASSLSIGQGNLEQYF. The CDR3 DNA is TGTGCCAGCAGTTTATCGATCGGACAGGGCAATCTCGAGCAGTACTTC.

This clonotype was recorded many times. The chain carries TRBV30 and TRBJ2-7, with TRBD1 as a possible D gene (8 bases). Between the trimmed V and J ends, which lost 2 bases and 3 bases, there was a span of 20 bases. The CDR3 extends over 16 amino acids. Germline CDR1 reads GTSNPN; CDR2 reads SVGIG (reference sequence). This CDR3 reads CAWSPRQGRGNYEQYF. The CDR3 DNA reads TGTGCCTGGAGTCCTCGACAGGGGCGGGGGAACTACGAGCAGTACTTC.

This clonotype came up many times. The chain is built from TRBV6-1 and TRBJ2-5; TRBD2 might be the D (6 bases). There are 15 residues in the CDR3. In germline, CDR1 is MNHNS, CDR2 SASEGT. Between the trimmed V and J ends, which lost 8 bases and 2 bases, there was a span of 18 bases. The CDR3 reads CASLLGLAFQETQYF. CDR3 bases: TGTGCCAGCTTACTTGGGCTAGCGTTTCAAGAGACCCAGTACTTC.